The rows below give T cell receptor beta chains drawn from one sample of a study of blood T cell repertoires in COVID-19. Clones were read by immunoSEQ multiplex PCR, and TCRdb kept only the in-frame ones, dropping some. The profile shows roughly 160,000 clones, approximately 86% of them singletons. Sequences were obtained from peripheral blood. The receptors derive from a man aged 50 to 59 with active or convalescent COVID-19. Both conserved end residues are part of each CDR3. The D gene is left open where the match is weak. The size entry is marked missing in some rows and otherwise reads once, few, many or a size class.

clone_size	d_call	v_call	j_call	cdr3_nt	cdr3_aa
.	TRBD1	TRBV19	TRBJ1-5	TGTGCCAGTAGTAAGGGACAGGGCAATCAGCCCCAGCATTTT	CASSKGQGNQPQHF
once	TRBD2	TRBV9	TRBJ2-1	TGTGCCAGCAGCAAGCGGGAGATGGGCTACAATGAGCAGTTCTTC	CASSKREMGYNEQFF
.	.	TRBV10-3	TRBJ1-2	TGTGCCACACAGGCCAGTAAAGGATATGGCTACACCTTC	CATQASKGYGYTF
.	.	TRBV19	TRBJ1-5	TGTGCCAGTAGTATAGTGGGAGGATATAGCAATCAGCCCCAGCATTTT	CASSIVGGYSNQPQHF
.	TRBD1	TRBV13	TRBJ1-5	TGTGCCAGCAGCTTAGACAGGGGACACAATCAGCCCCAGCATTTT	CASSLDRGHNQPQHF
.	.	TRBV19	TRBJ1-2	TGTGCCAGTAGTATAGCCGGCTATGGCTACACCTTC	CASSIAGYGYTF
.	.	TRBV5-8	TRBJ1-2	TGTGCCAGCAGCTTGGGCGGGATAAGATTTAACTATGGCTACACCTTC	CASSLGGIRFNYGYTF
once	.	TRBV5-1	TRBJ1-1	TGCGCCAGCAGCTTATACGAGGCGGGTATTGAAGCTTTCTTT	CASSLYEAGIEAFF
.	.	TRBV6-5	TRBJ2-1	TGTGCCACCGGGATCCCTTACAATGAGCAGTTCTTC	CATGIPYNEQFF
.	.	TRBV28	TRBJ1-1	TGTGCCAGCTGGTCGACAGTGAACACTGAAGCTTTCTTT	CASWSTVNTEAFF
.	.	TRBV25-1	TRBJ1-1	TGTGCCAGCAGTGTCTCCCGGGGACGGGGGACTGAAGCTTTCTTT	CASSVSRGRGTEAFF
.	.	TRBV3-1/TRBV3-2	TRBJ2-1	TGTGCCAGCAGCCAATACGGACAGAACAATGAGCAGTTCTTC	CASSQYGQNNEQFF
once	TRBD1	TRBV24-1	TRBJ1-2	TGTGCCACCAGTGAAGCGGGACAGGGTGGCGGCTACACCTTC	CATSEAGQGGGYTF
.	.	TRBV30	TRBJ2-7	TGTGCCTGGACTAGCGACCGCTCCTACGAGCAGTACTTC	CAWTSDRSYEQYF
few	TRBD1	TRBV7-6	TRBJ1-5	TGTGCCAGCAGCCACGGTGACAGGGGCAATCAGCCCCAGCATTTT	CASSHGDRGNQPQHF
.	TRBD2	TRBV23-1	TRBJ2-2	TGCGCCAGCAGTCAACCTCAAGGGGCTAGCGGACCCACGGGCACCGGGGAGCTGTTTTTT	CASSQPQGASGPTGTGELFF
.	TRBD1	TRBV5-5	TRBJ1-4	TGTGCCAGCACGCTTGATGCGGCCAGGGGGTTTGAAAAACTGTTTTTT	CASTLDAARGFEKLFF
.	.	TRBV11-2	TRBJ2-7	TGTGCCAGCAGTAGGCCGGGCGGGATCAGCTCCTACGAGCAGTACTTC	CASSRPGGISSYEQYF
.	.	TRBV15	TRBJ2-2	TGTGCCACCAGCAGAGACGGTACGAACACCGGGGAGCTGTTTTTT	CATSRDGTNTGELFF
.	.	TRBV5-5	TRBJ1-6	TGTGCCAGCAGCTCCCTTCGAGCACCCCTCCACTTT	CASSSLRAPLHF
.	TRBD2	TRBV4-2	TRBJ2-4	TGTGCCAGCAGCCAGCACACCGGGACTAGCGGGAGTGCCAAAAACATTCAGTACTTC	CASSQHTGTSGSAKNIQYF
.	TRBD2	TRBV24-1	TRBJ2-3	TGTGCCACCAGTGACCGAGGACTAGCGGGAATAGATACGCAGTATTTT	CATSDRGLAGIDTQYF
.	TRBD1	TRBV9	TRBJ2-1	TGTGCCAGCAGCAGCCGGGACAGGGGCTACAATGAGCAGTTCTTC	CASSSRDRGYNEQFF
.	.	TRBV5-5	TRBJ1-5	TGTGCCAGCAGCTCGGGCTTCGCGGGCCAGCCCCAGCATTTT	CASSSGFAGQPQHF
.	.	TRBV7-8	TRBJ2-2	TGTGCCAGCAGCTTTGTGGGAGCAGACACCGGGGAGCTGTTTTTT	CASSFVGADTGELFF
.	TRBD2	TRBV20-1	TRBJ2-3	TGCAGTGCTAGTGGGGCGGGAGCCCGCACAGATACGCAGTATTTT	CSASGAGARTDTQYF
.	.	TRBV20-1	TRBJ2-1	TGCAGTGCTAAGACAGACAATGAGCAGTTCTTC	CSAKTDNEQFF
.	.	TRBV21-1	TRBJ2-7	TGTGCCAGCGCACGGGGCTACGAGCAGTACTTC	CASARGYEQYF
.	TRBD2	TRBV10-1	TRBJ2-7	TGCGCCAGCAGTGGCCTAGCGGGGGGCTACGAGCAGTACTTC	CASSGLAGGYEQYF
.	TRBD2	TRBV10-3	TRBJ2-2	TGTGCCATCAGTGAACTCGAAGCGGGAGACCCGAACACCGGGGAGCTGTTTTTT	CAISELEAGDPNTGELFF
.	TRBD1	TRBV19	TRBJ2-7	TGTGCCAGTAGTACTCGACAGGGTAACGAGCAGTACTTC	CASSTRQGNEQYF
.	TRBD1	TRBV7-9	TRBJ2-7	TGTGCCAGCAGTCGCAGGGCGGGACAGGGATCGGCCTACGAGCAGTACTTC	CASSRRAGQGSAYEQYF
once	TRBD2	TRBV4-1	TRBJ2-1	TGCGCCAGCAGCCAAGGATTAGCGGGTGAGCAGTTCTTC	CASSQGLAGEQFF
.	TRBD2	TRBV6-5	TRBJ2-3	TGTGCCAGCAGTTACTCGAGCGGGGCAGATACGCAGTATTTT	CASSYSSGADTQYF
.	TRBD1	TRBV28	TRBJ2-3	TGTGCCAGCAGTTTTCAGGGGGAATACACCGGAGATACGCAGTATTTT	CASSFQGEYTGDTQYF
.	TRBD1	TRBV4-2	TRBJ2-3	TGTGCCAGCAGCCATCCTGACAGGGAAGATACGCAGTATTTT	CASSHPDREDTQYF